Here is one TCR beta chain with its context. Its antigen is not yet known. No clone much larger than this one lies a single base away; base qualities are absent. The sample belongs to a study of shared clonotypes between healthy human individuals (dated by TCRdb to the early 2020s). For the wider study: The cohort included a few men and a couple of women between 18 and 49 years of age. Each donor's leukapheresis produced roughly between about 0.9 and 9.5 billion PBMCs. To increase sequencing depth and limit assay-specific biases, different laboratories used diverse techniques to prepare libraries and sequence TCR repertoires. For each donor, three plates each were used for CD4 naive and CD4 memory, two plates were used for CD8 naive, and one plate was used for CD8 memory. To estimate repertoire size and how much clonotypes are shared between individuals, the study performed deep sequencing of blood TCR repertoires from a few healthy adults. General conclusions and limits of the study: The small number of donors limited the genetic and exposure-history diversity represented. Sampling was restricted to blood, and TCR repertoires in tissues likely differ from the TCR repertoires found in blood. Even with the large sequencing depth, rarefaction of the sorted-subset datasets indicated that sequencing was incomplete. Naive subsets generally had larger estimated clonotype richness than memory subsets did. Pairwise subsampling indicated that sequencing depth was expected to affect the degree of clonotype sharing among donors. Compared with non-shared clonotypes, clonotypes shared by all four sorted-subset donors had higher generation probabilities. Across a few donors, roughly 5.4% of naive CD4, approximately 3.5% of naive CD8, under 2.5% of memory CD4, and about 0.44% of memory CD8 clonotypes were shared.

Donors were healthy HIV-negative adults with no recently reported acute infections or vaccinations. Every donor was a Caucasian adult residing in Nashville, Tennessee, USA. CD4+ T cells were enriched by magnetic negative selection, after which naive cells were positively selected on CD45RA and the negative fraction was taken as the memory subset. Blood was obtained by leukapheresis, after which PBMCs were separated by Ficoll-Histopaque density gradient centrifugation and cryopreserved in liquid nitrogen vapor phase. Purity and quantity of every magnetically sorted T cell population were checked by analytical flow cytometry. Each sorted fraction had its genomic DNA isolated and then quantified by UV absorbance on a Nanodrop 2000c. Using the deep immunoSEQ assay, TCR CDR3 regions were amplified from genomic DNA by multiplex PCR. Extracted genomic DNA from each cell subset was distributed evenly across all wells of several immunoSEQ 96-well plates, and each plate was treated as a replicate. For sorted subsets, approximately 210 ng of genomic DNA, equivalent to about 30,000 T cell genomes, went into each replicate PCR. The purified libraries were quantified using a Qubit 3.0 fluorometer, sized with a Bioanalyzer 2100, and then quantified again using the KAPA Library Quantification kit. Every immunoSEQ 96-well plate was sequenced on a dedicated single-read 150-cycle Illumina NextSeq 550 flow cell. On the study's bioinformatics: Because only junctional sequences without quality scores were contained in the immunoSEQ output, filtering matching that applied to full-length reads could not be performed. Sequences were annotated with PyIR, a Python wrapper for IgBLAST v1.9, and V/J genes and CDR3 were assigned using IMGT germline references. Any read was removed if the V/J assignment was weak (E-value above 1e-6), the CDR3 was missing, or the read contained stop codons, out-of-frame junctions, or ambiguous translated residues. V3J clonotypes were defined by identical inferred V gene, J gene, and CDR3 amino acid sequence. Percentage overlap between repertoires was computed as shared unique clonotypes divided by the size of the smaller repertoire. Richness of each repertoire was evaluated using RTK rarefaction, the Chao1 estimator, and Recon v2.1 estimates of unobserved clonotypes. Generation probabilities for all TCRbeta clonotypes obtained by the gDNA method from a few donors were computed using OLGA. Here the immuneACCESS table is served through TCRdb, limited to in-frame sequences with V and J called. Missing clones are a known gap in these copies; in checked studies unresolved V genes cover under half, and the rest lacks a known reason. Clone size and the V and J calls come from that table; the DNA yielded D and trimming. This sample is represented by a few hundred thousand clones; 97% of them were singletons. The ten largest clones represent roughly 0.055% of the sample.

Sequences SEHNR (CDR1) and FQNEAQ (CDR2) are obtained from the germline V gene (reference sequence). Ends trimmed: V by 0 bases, J by 1 base; bases unmatched to a gene: 6. The CDR3 measures 17 amino acids from cysteine to phenylalanine. CDR3 DNA is the only sequence kept; it has 51 bases, read in frame from the first base. Recombination connected TRBV7-9 to TRBJ2-3; 8 bases in the junction line up with TRBD2. The clonotype comes from a woman in her 30s in good health. Sequenced: naive CD4+ T cells sorted from blood. This specimen's cell subset or site label, interpreted: CD45RA+ positively selected. The DNA reads as follows: TGTGCCAGCAGCTTAGCGCTGCGGGAGGCGGGCACAGATACGCAGTATTTT. Its coded protein is CASSLALREAGTDTQYF.